The 17 T cell receptor beta chains reported below all come from one sample, sequenced in a study of identifying expanded T cells in peripheral blood. The assay was immunoSEQ multiplex PCR, and TCRdb's table has in-frame clones only and misses some. The sample lists under 70,000 clones, 87% occurring once. The specimen was blood. These receptors all come from a person between 18 and 75 years old in good health.

The chain joins TRBV21-1 to TRBJ1-6. TRBV21-1 is classified as a pseudogene. This CDR3 is 14 amino acids long. The CDR3 spells CASWEWLYNSPLHF. The CDR3 nucleotides read TGTGCCAGCTGGGAATGGCTTTATAATTCACCCCTCCACTTT.

This clone was detected only a few times. The CDR3 loop reads CASSQDTGGSGANVLTF. CDR3 in DNA: TGCGCCAGCAGCCAAGACACAGGAGGCTCTGGGGCCAACGTCCTGACTTTC. The genes are TRBV4-3 and TRBJ2-6; possibly TRBD1 or TRBD2 for D (5 bases each). CDR1 is LGHNA, CDR2 YSLEER, per germline. The length of the CDR3 is 17 residues. V dropped 0 bases and J dropped 0 bases, with 9 bases sitting between them.

The chain combines TRBV9 with TRBJ1-3; D ambiguous. This CDR3 comprises 13 residues. CDR1 and CDR2 (germline): SGDLS, YYNGEE. Trimming took off 2 bases at V and 2 bases at J, with 5 bases between the two ends. The CDR3 coding sequence is TGTGCCAGCAGCGTCCGTCCTGGAAACACCATATATTTT. Protein product: CASSVRPGNTIYF.

V usage is TRBV4-1 and J usage is TRBJ2-7, with a weak D call TRBD2 (6 bases). V lost 1 base, J lost 0 bases, and 19 bases lay in between. The germline V gene encodes CDR1 MGHRA and CDR2 YSYEKL. The CDR3 contains 18 residues. This CDR3 is CASSQAGARLATSYEQYF. The CDR3 DNA sequence: TGCGCCAGCAGCCAAGCCGGTGCTAGGCTAGCGACCTCCTACGAGCAGTACTTC.

J is TRBJ1-2 and V is TRBV10-3, with D unclear. This CDR3 comprises 14 residues. The germline V gene has CDR1 ENHRY and CDR2 SYGVKD. Trimming removed 2 bases at V and 2 bases at J, with 9 bases between. CDR3 DNA sequence: TGTGCCATCAGTGAGAGATTGGAAAACTATGGCTACACCTTC. Translated: CAISERLENYGYTF.

The chain couples TRBV9 to TRBJ2-7; TRBD2 matches at 7 bases. CDR3 length equals 13 residues. J lost 5 bases, V lost 4 bases, and 6 bases had no gene match. Per the germline V gene, CDR1 is SGDLS and CDR2 is YYNGEE. The chain's CDR3 is CASSSSTSNEQYF. CDR3 nucleotide sequence: TGTGCCAGCAGCTCCTCGACTAGCAACGAGCAGTACTTC.

The V call is TRBV7-2, the J call TRBJ2-7; 13 bases fit TRBD2. Germline V gene lookup returns CDR1 SGHTA and CDR2 FQGNSA. The CDR3 runs 15 residues. With 3 bases clipped from V and 3 bases from J, the junction kept 2 bases outside the gene matches. The CDR3 region is CASSLGLAGYYEQYF. The CDR3 DNA reads as TGTGCCAGCAGCTTGGGACTAGCGGGGTACTACGAGCAGTACTTC.

The chain is built from TRBV27 and TRBJ1-4, with 7 bases that match TRBD1. Trimming removed 3 bases from V and 8 bases from J; junction bases left unmatched: 9. CDR3 length: 15 residues. CDR1 is MNHEY, CDR2 SMNVEV, per germline (reference sequence). DNA of the CDR3: TGTGCCAGCAGTTTGAGTCCAGGGGGGGGAGAAAAACTGTTTTTT. Protein: CASSLSPGGGEKLFF.

Turning to this clone: A read error is likely, as this CDR3 ends without the conserved phenylalanine or tryptophan. Because the CDR3's place on the DNA is in doubt, the DNA is left out and the CDR3 is given as listed by TCRdb. The CDR3: CASSPGGP. This chain connects TRBV4-2 to TRBJ2-7. The CDR3 sequence runs 8 residues, both termini included. Per germline, CDR1 LGHNA and CDR2 YNFKEQ.

The chain combines TRBV10-3 with TRBJ2-3; the D is unclear. The CDR3 sequence is 12 residues long. Germline loops: CDR1 ENHRY, CDR2 SYGVKD. V was cut by 4 bases and J by 6 bases, with 8 bases left in between. The CDR3 sequence is CAISGNWDTQYF. Written as DNA, the CDR3 is TGTGCCATCAGTGGTAATTGGGATACGCAGTATTTT.

The chain couples TRBV6-5 to TRBJ2-1; 8 nucleotides align to TRBD2. Germline V gene lookup returns CDR1 MNHEY and CDR2 SVGAGI. With 6 bases clipped from V and 10 bases from J, the junction kept 11 bases outside the gene matches. There are 14 residues in the CDR3. In DNA, the CDR3 is TGTGCCAGCAGCTCTCCGGGACTAGGGGTGGAGCAGTTCTTC. Translated, it gives CASSSPGLGVEQFF.

V and J are TRBV5-1 and TRBJ2-3; 7 bases agree with TRBD1. Germline V lookup: CDR1 SGHRS, CDR2 YFSETQ. CDR3 size: 14 residues. The ends lost 4 bases at V and 2 bases at J; junction bases unmatched: 4. This CDR3 is CASSPGQFTDTQYF. CDR3 in DNA: TGCGCCAGCAGCCCGGGACAGTTCACAGATACGCAGTATTTT.

The gene calls are TRBV6-6 and TRBJ1-5; tentative D call: TRBD1 (6 bases). Germline V gene data show CDR1 as MNHNY and CDR2 as SVGAGI (reference sequence). This CDR3 has 16 amino acids. Trimming removed 7 bases at V and 4 bases at J, with 20 bases between. CDR3 nucleotides: TGTGCCAGCACCACCCCCCCAGGGGCTGGGAATCAGCCCCAGCATTTT. Amino acids: CASTTPPGAGNQPQHF.

The rearrangement uses TRBV25-1 and TRBJ1-1; D is ambiguous. The CDR3 runs 13 residues. V was trimmed by 5 bases and J by 4 bases, leaving 11 bases between them. In germline, CDR1 is MGHDK, CDR2 SYGVNS. Written as DNA, the CDR3 is TGTGCCAGCAGTCCGATAGGGCGCACTGAAGCTTTCTTT. Residues: CASSPIGRTEAFF.

The chain links TRBV18 to TRBJ2-1, with 7 positions matching TRBD1. V was clipped by 2 bases and J by 3 bases; unmatched bases: 1. The CDR3 has 14 residues. Germline CDR1 is KGHSH and CDR2 is LQKENI. CDR3 protein: CASSPGTDYNEQFF. The DNA of the CDR3 is TGTGCCAGCTCACCAGGGACAGACTACAATGAGCAGTTCTTC.

The chain is built from TRBV11-2 and TRBJ1-1; the D is unclear. Per the germline V gene, CDR1 is SGHAT and CDR2 is FQNNGV. V lost 0 bases, J lost 4 bases, and 0 bases lay in between. This CDR3 spans 11 amino acids. In DNA form, the CDR3 reads TGTGCCAGCAGCTTAGACACTGAAGCTTTCTTT. Its translation: CASSLDTEAFF.

The rearrangement uses TRBV30 and TRBJ1-2; D is uncertain. V was cut by 3 bases and J by 3 bases, with 8 bases left in between. CDR1 GTSNPN and CDR2 SVGIG come from the germline V gene (reference sequence). The length of the CDR3 is 12 residues. CDR3 sequence reads: CAWSGGDYGYTF. In DNA form, the CDR3 reads TGTGCCTGGAGCGGTGGAGACTATGGCTACACCTTC.